A selection of T cell receptor beta chains follows, all from one sample in a study of blood T cell repertoires in COVID-19. Sequencing used immunoSEQ multiplex PCR; TCRdb keeps in-frame clones, though not all of them. The data contain 140,000 or so clones, around 90% of them singletons. Sample: peripheral blood. The receptors originated from a woman between 45 and 60 years old with acute or convalescent COVID-19. CDR3s include the opening cysteine and the closing phenylalanine or tryptophan. D genes are given only for firm matches. The listing skips clone size in some rows; elsewhere it reads once, few, many or a size class.

V gene	clone size	J gene	CDR3 length	D gene	CDR3 protein	CDR3 DNA
TRBV4-2	once	TRBJ1-4	17	.	CASSQEGGQPTNEKLFF	TGTGCCAGCAGCCAAGAAGGAGGACAGCCTACTAATGAAAAACTGTTTTTT
TRBV6-4	.	TRBJ2-3	16	.	CASSTGVVGPTDTQYF	TGTGCCAGCAGTACGGGGGTAGTGGGGCCCACAGATACGCAGTATTTT
TRBV28	.	TRBJ1-2	12	.	CASSLTGEGYTF	TGTGCCAGCAGTTTGACAGGTGAAGGCTACACCTTC
TRBV9	.	TRBJ1-1	16	.	CASSPYGTLLERETFF	TGTGCCAGCAGCCCCTACGGGACACTCTTGGAACGGGAAACTTTCTTT
TRBV5-6	.	TRBJ1-6	15	.	CASSLADAGNSPLHF	TGTGCCAGCAGCTTGGCGGACGCGGGTAATTCACCCCTCCACTTT
TRBV28	.	TRBJ1-5	14	.	CASRTPRAVQPQHF	TGTGCCAGCAGGACGCCCAGGGCTGTTCAGCCCCAGCATTTT
TRBV27	.	TRBJ2-1	15	.	CASSTLGNPYNEQFF	TGTGCCAGCAGTACCCTCGGGAATCCCTACAATGAGCAGTTCTTC
TRBV10-3	.	TRBJ2-7	14	TRBD2	CAISESGGFYEQYF	TGTGCCATCAGTGAGTCGGGGGGGTTCTACGAGCAGTACTTC
TRBV27	.	TRBJ2-1	13	.	CASSIQGYNEQFF	TGTGCCAGCAGTATCCAGGGATACAATGAGCAGTTCTTC
TRBV27	.	TRBJ1-6	15	.	CASSLGGTYNSPLHF	TGTGCCAGCAGTTTAGGAGGGACCTATAATTCACCCCTCCACTTT
TRBV7-9	few	TRBJ2-7	15	TRBD2	CASRNSGIPSYEQYF	TGTGCCAGCAGAAATAGCGGGATCCCTTCCTACGAGCAGTACTTC
TRBV20-1	.	TRBJ1-2	13	TRBD1	CSASRQGAGGYTF	TGCAGTGCTAGTCGCCAGGGGGCCGGTGGCTACACCTTC
TRBV3-1/TRBV3-2	.	TRBJ2-3	14	TRBD1	CASSLTGGTDTQYF	TGTGCCAGCAGCCTAACAGGGGGGACAGATACGCAGTATTTT
TRBV6-1	.	TRBJ1-5	15	.	CASSEDFTGYQPQHF	TGTGCCAGCAGTGAAGACTTCACAGGTTATCAGCCCCAGCATTTT
TRBV24-1	.	TRBJ2-1	15	TRBD2	CATSPPSGGYNEQFF	TGTGCCACCAGTCCGCCTAGCGGGGGCTACAATGAGCAGTTCTTC
TRBV7-8	once	TRBJ2-7	17	TRBD2	CASSHSSGLAGAYEQYF	TGTGCCAGCAGCCACTCCTCGGGACTAGCGGGGGCATACGAGCAGTACTTC
TRBV27	few	TRBJ1-4	15	.	CASSLQRSANEKLFF	TGTGCCAGCAGTTTACAACGGTCCGCTAATGAAAAACTGTTTTTT
TRBV12-3/TRBV12-4	.	TRBJ1-2	13	.	CASSGQGPYGYTF	TGTGCCAGCAGTGGTCAGGGCCCCTATGGCTACACCTTC
TRBV30	.	TRBJ2-5	15	.	CAWRPRTGSQETQYF	TGTGCCTGGAGACCCCGGACCGGGAGCCAAGAGACCCAGTACTTC
TRBV27	medium-sized	TRBJ1-2	13	.	CASSLSYSYGYTF	TGTGCCAGCAGTTTATCCTACAGCTATGGCTACACCTTC
TRBV6-5	.	TRBJ1-1	12	.	CASRSGGGEAFF	TGTGCCAGCAGGTCTGGTGGAGGAGAAGCTTTCTTT
TRBV7-2	few	TRBJ2-1	15	TRBD2	CASRSGLEVRNEQFF	TGTGCCAGCAGGTCGGGACTAGAGGTTCGCAATGAGCAGTTCTTC
TRBV7-2	few	TRBJ1-1	14	.	CASRPNSGTPEAFF	TGTGCCAGCAGGCCCAATTCAGGGACTCCTGAAGCTTTCTTT
TRBV24-1	.	TRBJ1-2	14	TRBD1	CATSDLDRAYGYTF	TGTGCCACCAGTGATTTGGACAGGGCCTATGGCTACACCTTC
TRBV5-1	.	TRBJ2-1	15	TRBD1	CASSLTGENYNEQFF	TGCGCCAGCAGCTTAACAGGGGAGAACTACAATGAGCAGTTCTTC
TRBV5-1	.	TRBJ2-6	16	.	CASSLVSSIGANVLTF	TGCGCCAGCAGCTTGGTTAGCTCGATCGGGGCCAACGTCCTGACTTTC
TRBV28	once	TRBJ1-3	16	.	CASSHKPQVSGNTIYF	TGTGCCAGCAGTCATAAGCCCCAGGTCTCTGGAAACACCATATATTTT
TRBV5-6	.	TRBJ1-1	18	.	CASSPRPGGLLLNTEAFF	TGTGCCAGCAGCCCGAGGCCGGGGGGGCTACTATTGAACACTGAAGCTTTCTTT
TRBV6-6	.	TRBJ1-2	13	.	CASTGRGNYGYTF	TGTGCCAGCACGGGACGGGGGAACTATGGCTACACCTTC
TRBV28	.	TRBJ1-6	12	.	CASSLLNSPLHF	TGTGCCAGCAGTTTGTTAAATTCACCCCTCCACTTT
TRBV29-1	.	TRBJ1-1	13	TRBD1	CSVRDRGLTEAFF	TGCAGCGTCCGGGACAGGGGGCTCACTGAAGCTTTCTTT
TRBV5-1	.	TRBJ1-2	15	TRBD1	CASSSGQASNYGYTF	TGCGCCAGCAGCTCCGGACAGGCTTCTAACTATGGCTACACCTTC
TRBV10-3	.	TRBJ1-1	16	.	CAISESWAQVNTEAFF	TGTGCCATCAGTGAGTCGTGGGCACAGGTGAACACTGAAGCTTTCTTT
TRBV5-1	.	TRBJ2-7	14	TRBD1	CASSLGQGDGEQYF	TGCGCCAGCAGCTTGGGACAGGGGGACGGCGAGCAGTACTTC
TRBV7-9	.	TRBJ2-1	16	.	CASSLIGGAGYNEQFF	TGTGCCAGCAGCTTAATAGGGGGGGCCGGTTACAATGAGCAGTTCTTC
TRBV9	.	TRBJ2-5	14	.	CASSQSQGGETQYF	TGTGCCAGCAGCCAATCACAGGGTGGCGAGACCCAGTACTTC
TRBV7-8	once	TRBJ2-7	15	TRBD2	CASSPGLAGASEQYF	TGTGCCAGCAGCCCCGGACTAGCGGGAGCCAGCGAGCAGTACTTC